This is a list of T cell receptor beta chains from one sample in a study of cytotoxic CD8 clonotypes in ibrutinib-treated CLL. Profiled with immunoSEQ multiplex PCR; TCRdb holds only in-frame clones, not every one. The repertoire holds 250,000 to 350,000 clones, with roughly 76% as singletons. The specimen was PBMCs, collected at disease progression, from a patient treated with ibrutinib. The source of these receptors is a human donor with chronic lymphocytic leukemia. Both conserved end residues are part of each CDR3. A D gene is named only where the DNA matches it firmly. Rows give clone size only sometimes, using once, few, many, or a class for an expanded clone.

DNA,CDR3,D,J,V,size
TGTGCCAGCAGTTCCACCCAGGACAGGAACTATGGCTACACCTTC,CASSSTQDRNYGYTF,TRBD1,TRBJ1-2,TRBV28,.
TGCGCCAGCAGCCCTCGTATAGGGGGCAAGGAGGAGCTGTTTTTT,CASSPRIGGKEELFF,TRBD1,TRBJ2-2,TRBV4-1,.
TGTGCCAGCAGTTACGGGACGGTGACCTACGAGCAGTACTTC,CASSYGTVTYEQYF,.,TRBJ2-7,TRBV6-6,.
TGCGCCAGCAGCCAAGATTTAGCGGGAGGGGGTGAGCAGTACTTC,CASSQDLAGGGEQYF,TRBD2,TRBJ2-7,TRBV4-3,.
TGTGCCAGCATAGAGGACAGGGGAATTGGCACTGAAGCTTTCTTT,CASIEDRGIGTEAFF,TRBD1,TRBJ1-1,TRBV2,.
TGTGCCAGCAGCATAGGGGGGACCGGGGAGCTGTTTTTT,CASSIGGTGELFF,.,TRBJ2-2,TRBV11-2,.
TGCAGCGTTTCCGGGGACCACTACAATGAGCAGTTCTTC,CSVSGDHYNEQFF,.,TRBJ2-1,TRBV29-1,.
TGTGCCAGCAGTTTAAGCATGGGTAATGAAAAACTGTTTTTT,CASSLSMGNEKLFF,.,TRBJ1-4,TRBV28,.
TGTGCCAGCAGTCTAGAGCGGGGGAGGGCCCCCTACGAGCAGTACTTC,CASSLERGRAPYEQYF,TRBD2,TRBJ2-7,TRBV7-8,.
TGTGCCAGCAGAAGGCGGCTGAACACTGAAGCTTTCTTT,CASRRRLNTEAFF,.,TRBJ1-1,TRBV6-4,.
TGTGCCAGCAGTGACCAGGACTCCTCTTTTACCGCTTTTCAAGAGACCCAGTACTTC,CASSDQDSSFTAFQETQYF,.,TRBJ2-5,TRBV2,.
TGTGCCAGCAGCCTGGGGACAGGTCTAGGGGAGCAGTTCTTC,CASSLGTGLGEQFF,TRBD1,TRBJ2-1,TRBV7-9,few
TGTGCCAGCAGCTTGGACAGGCCACTTAACTATGGCTACACCTTC,CASSLDRPLNYGYTF,.,TRBJ1-2,TRBV5-6,.